This entry features one T cell receptor (beta chain) sequence. This sample is part of a study of T-cell memory formation after mild COVID-19. TCRdb analysed the 5' RACE reads with MiXCR anew, one entry per CDR3 protein. The sample contains 130,000 to 150,000 distinct CDR3 sequences, 15% to 20% of which appear only once. V was trimmed by 4 bases and J by 5 bases, leaving 14 bases between them. This CDR3 region has 13 residues. Germline lookup yields CDR1 SQVTM and CDR2 ANQGSEA. The chain couples TRBV29-1 to TRBJ1-1, with a tentative D call TRBD1 (6 bases). The TCR originated in an adult woman who had mild COVID-19 (a few samples of this study predate the infection). Cell type and time point are not known. The source material was PBMCs or a T cell subset sorted from them (not recorded which). CDR3 protein: CSVGDRRGTEAFF. In DNA form, the CDR3 reads TGCAGCGTTGGTGACAGGAGAGGGACTGAAGCTTTCTTT.